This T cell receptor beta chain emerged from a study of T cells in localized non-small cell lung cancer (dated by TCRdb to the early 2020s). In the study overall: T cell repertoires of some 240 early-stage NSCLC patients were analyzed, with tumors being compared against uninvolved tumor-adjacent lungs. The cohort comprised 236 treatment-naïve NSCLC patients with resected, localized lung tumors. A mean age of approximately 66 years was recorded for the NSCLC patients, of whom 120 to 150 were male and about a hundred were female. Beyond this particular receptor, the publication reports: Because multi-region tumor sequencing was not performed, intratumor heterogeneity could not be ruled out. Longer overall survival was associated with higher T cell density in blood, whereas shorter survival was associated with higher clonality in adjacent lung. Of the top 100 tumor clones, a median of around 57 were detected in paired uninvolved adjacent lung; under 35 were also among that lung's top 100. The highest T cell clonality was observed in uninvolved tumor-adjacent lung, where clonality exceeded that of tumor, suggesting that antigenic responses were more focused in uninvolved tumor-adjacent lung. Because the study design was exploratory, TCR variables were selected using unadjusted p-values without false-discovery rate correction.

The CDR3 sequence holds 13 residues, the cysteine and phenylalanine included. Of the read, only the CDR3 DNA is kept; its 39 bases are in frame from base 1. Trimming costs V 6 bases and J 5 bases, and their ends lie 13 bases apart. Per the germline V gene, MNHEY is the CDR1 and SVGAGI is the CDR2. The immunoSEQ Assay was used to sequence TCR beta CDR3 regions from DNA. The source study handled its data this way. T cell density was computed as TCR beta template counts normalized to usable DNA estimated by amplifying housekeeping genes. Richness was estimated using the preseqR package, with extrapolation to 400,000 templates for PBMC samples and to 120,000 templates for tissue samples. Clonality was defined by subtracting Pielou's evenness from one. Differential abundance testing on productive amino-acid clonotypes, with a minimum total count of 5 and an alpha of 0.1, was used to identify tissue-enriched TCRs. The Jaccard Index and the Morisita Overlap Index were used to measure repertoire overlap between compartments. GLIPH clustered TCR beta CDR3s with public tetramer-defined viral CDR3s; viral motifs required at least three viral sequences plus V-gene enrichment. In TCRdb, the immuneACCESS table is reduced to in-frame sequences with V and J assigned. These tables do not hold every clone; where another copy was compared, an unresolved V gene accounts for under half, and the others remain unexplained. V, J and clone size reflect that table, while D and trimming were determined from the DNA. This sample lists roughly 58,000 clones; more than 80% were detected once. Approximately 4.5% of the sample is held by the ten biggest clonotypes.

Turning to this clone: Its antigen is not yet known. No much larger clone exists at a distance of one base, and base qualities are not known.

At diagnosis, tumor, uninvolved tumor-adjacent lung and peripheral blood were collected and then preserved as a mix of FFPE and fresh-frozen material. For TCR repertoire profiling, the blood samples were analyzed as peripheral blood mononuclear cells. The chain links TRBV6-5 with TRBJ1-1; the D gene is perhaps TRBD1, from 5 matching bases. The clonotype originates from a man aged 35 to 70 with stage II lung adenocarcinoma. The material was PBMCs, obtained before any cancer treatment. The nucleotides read TGTGCCAGCAGCTTATCGACAGTGACTGAAGCTTTCTTT. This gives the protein CASSLSTVTEAFF.